This TCR beta chain was identified during a study of identifying expanded T cells in peripheral blood. Whole-study results and caveats: Clone count variance between roughly two-week samples rose with total template count.

Trimming took 4 bases from V and 4 from J, leaving 19 bases between them. CDR3 length equals 16 residues. Per the germline V gene, CDR1 is SGHDN and CDR2 is FVKESK. Only in-frame clones appear in the TCRdb table, and some are missing; sequencing was by immunoSEQ multiplex PCR. The sample lists some 95,000 clones; roughly 90% were seen once. Remarks on this clone: Antigen unknown.

The sequence was obtained from a person aged 18-70 years in good health. The sequenced material came from blood. This chain connects TRBV14 to TRBJ1-2, with D possibly TRBD1 on 6 matching bases. The CDR3 sequence: CASSLMNRDISYGYTF. In DNA form, the CDR3 reads TGTGCCAGCAGCCTAATGAACAGGGATATCAGCTATGGCTACACCTTC.